What follows describes a single T cell receptor (beta chain). The sample comes from a study of blood T cell repertoires in COVID-19. Assay: immunoSEQ multiplex PCR; the TCRdb copy retains only in-frame clones and omits some. This table has 180,000 or so clones, roughly 76% appearing once. The CDR3 contains 18 residues. V dropped 7 bases and J dropped 3; count of bases not matched to a gene: 18. Germline CDR1 LNHDA, CDR2 SQIVND (reference sequence). The receptor was isolated from a woman aged 50 to 60 with active or convalescent COVID-19. The specimen was peripheral blood. The J gene is TRBJ2-7, the V gene TRBV19; 10 bases line up with TRBD1. CDR3 DNA sequence: TGTGCCAGTACCACAAAGGCTTCAATTCGGACAGGGGGCTACGAGCAGTACTTC. It is translated as CASTTKASIRTGGYEQYF.